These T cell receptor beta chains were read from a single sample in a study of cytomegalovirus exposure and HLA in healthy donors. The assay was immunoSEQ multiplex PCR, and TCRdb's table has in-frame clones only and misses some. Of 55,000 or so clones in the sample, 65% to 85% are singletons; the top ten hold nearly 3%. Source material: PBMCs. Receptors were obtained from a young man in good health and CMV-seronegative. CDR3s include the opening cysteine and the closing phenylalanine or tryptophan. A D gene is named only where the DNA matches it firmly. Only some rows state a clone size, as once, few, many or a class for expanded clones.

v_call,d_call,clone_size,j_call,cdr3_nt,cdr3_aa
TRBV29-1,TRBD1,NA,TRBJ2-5,TGCAGCGTTGCCCAGGACAGGGTTCAGACCCAGTACTTC,CSVAQDRVQTQYF
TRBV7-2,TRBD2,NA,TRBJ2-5,TGTGCCAGCAGCTTAGCGGTTTTAGCGGGAGAGGTAGAGACCCAGTACTTC,CASSLAVLAGEVETQYF
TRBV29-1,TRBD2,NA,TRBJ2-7,TGCAGCGTTGCCTCACTAGCGGGAGGTTCCTACGAGCAGTACTTC,CSVASLAGGSYEQYF
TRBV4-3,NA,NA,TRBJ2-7,TGCGCCAGCAGCCAGCACTCCGGCTACGAGCAGTACTTC,CASSQHSGYEQYF
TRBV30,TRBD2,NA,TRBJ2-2,TGTGCCTGGAGTACTGATCGTGGCGTGACTAGCTTCACCGGGGAGCTGTTTTTT,CAWSTDRGVTSFTGELFF
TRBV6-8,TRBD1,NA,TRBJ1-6,TGTGCCAGCAGCCTGAGGACAGGGAGCTATTCACCCCTCCACTTT,CASSLRTGSYSPLHF
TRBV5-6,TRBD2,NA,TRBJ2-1,TGTGCCAGCAGCCCGTTAGCGGGACCCTCCTACAATGAGCAGTTCTTC,CASSPLAGPSYNEQFF
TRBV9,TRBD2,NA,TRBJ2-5,TGTGCCAGCAGCACCCGCGGGAGCGGCCTTCGGGAGACCCAGTACTTC,CASSTRGSGLRETQYF
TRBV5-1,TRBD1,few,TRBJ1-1,TGCGCCAGCAGCTTGCCGGGGACAGGGGGCAAGAGCGCTTTCTTT,CASSLPGTGGKSAFF
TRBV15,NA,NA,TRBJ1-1,TGTGCCACCAGTAGAGATAAGTGGACAGAAGCTTTCTTT,CATSRDKWTEAFF
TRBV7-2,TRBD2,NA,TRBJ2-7,TGTGCCAGCAGCTTTGGGACTAGGGGCGAGCAGTACTTC,CASSFGTRGEQYF
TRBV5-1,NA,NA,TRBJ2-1,TGCGCCAGCAGGGACCTCAACTCGGAGGGTGAGCAGTTCTTC,CASRDLNSEGEQFF
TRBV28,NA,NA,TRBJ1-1,TGTGCCAGCCGAACGGGGATTCTTGCTGAAGCTTTCTTT,CASRTGILAEAFF
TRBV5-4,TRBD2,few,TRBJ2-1,TGTGCCAGCAGCTTGGTGGCTAGCGGCAATGAGCAGTTCTTC,CASSLVASGNEQFF
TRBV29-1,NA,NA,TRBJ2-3,TGCAGCGTAGCTCGGACAGTGAGCACAGATACGCAGTATTTT,CSVARTVSTDTQYF
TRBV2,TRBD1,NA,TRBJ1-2,TGTGCCAGCAGTGAAGCGCTCCGAGACAGGGGTCGTGGCTACACCTTC,CASSEALRDRGRGYTF
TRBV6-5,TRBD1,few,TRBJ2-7,TGTGCCAGCAGAAGGGACAGCTACGAGCAGTACTTC,CASRRDSYEQYF
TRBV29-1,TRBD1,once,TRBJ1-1,TGCAGCGCTAGGACAGGGCTTTCTGTATCTGAAGCTTTCTTT,CSARTGLSVSEAFF
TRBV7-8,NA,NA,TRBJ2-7,TGTGCCAGCAGCTTAGCCCACAGGGACTACGAGCAGTACTTC,CASSLAHRDYEQYF
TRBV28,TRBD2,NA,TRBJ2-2,TGTGCCAGCGGTAGGGCCGGGACTAGCGGGATCACCGGGGAGCTGTTTTTT,CASGRAGTSGITGELFF
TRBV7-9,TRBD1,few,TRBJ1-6,TGTGCCAGCAGCTTACGCCCTGACAGGGAGGCCCTCCACTTT,CASSLRPDREALHF
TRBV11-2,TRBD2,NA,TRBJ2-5,TGTGCCAGCAGCTTAGTGCCCGGGGGGGAGACCCAGTACTTC,CASSLVPGGETQYF
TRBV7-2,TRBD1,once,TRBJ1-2,TGTGCCAGCAGCCGGGACAGGGCGGGCTATGGCTACACCTTC,CASSRDRAGYGYTF
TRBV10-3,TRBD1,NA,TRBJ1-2,TGTGCCATCAGCCCAGGGGGGCCCGGCTACACCTTC,CAISPGGPGYTF
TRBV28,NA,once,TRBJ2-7,TGTGCCAGCAGTCAAACAATCGACAGGAGGTACGAGCAGTACTTC,CASSQTIDRRYEQYF
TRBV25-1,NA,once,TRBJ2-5,TGTGCCAGCAGTGAATCAGGGTTCCAGGAGACCCAGTACTTC,CASSESGFQETQYF
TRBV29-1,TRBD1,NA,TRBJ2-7,TGCAGCGTTGAGGGACACAGGGGGCGAGTCTACGAGCAGTACTTC,CSVEGHRGRVYEQYF
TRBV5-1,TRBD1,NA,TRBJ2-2,TGCGCCAGCAGCGCAGGGACAGGGGGCCGATTGGGGGAGCTGTTTTTT,CASSAGTGGRLGELFF
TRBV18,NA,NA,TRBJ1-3,TGTGCCAGCTCACCGTCGACAGCGCTCTCTGGAAACACCATATATTTT,CASSPSTALSGNTIYF
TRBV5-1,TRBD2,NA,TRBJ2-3,TGCGCCAGCAGCTTGGGGGGGACTAGCGGGAGGACAGATACGCAGTATTTT,CASSLGGTSGRTDTQYF
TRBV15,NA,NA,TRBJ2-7,TGTGCCACCAGCGGCCTTTACGAGCAGTACTTC,CATSGLYEQYF
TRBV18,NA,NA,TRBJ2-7,TGTGCCAGCTCACCAAGGAATGGGGCCAGCTCCTACGAGCAGTACTTC,CASSPRNGASSYEQYF
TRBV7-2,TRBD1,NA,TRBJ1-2,TGTGCCAGCAGCCGCGGGCAGGGGGCAAAAGGATATGGCTACACCTTC,CASSRGQGAKGYGYTF
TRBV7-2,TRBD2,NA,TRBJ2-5,TGTGCCAGCAGCTTAGATGGTAGCGGGATTAAGACCCAGTACTTC,CASSLDGSGIKTQYF
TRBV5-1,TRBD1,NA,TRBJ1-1,TGCGCCAGCAGCTCCGCAGGGGGGAACACTGAAGCTTTCTTT,CASSSAGGNTEAFF
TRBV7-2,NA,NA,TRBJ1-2,TGTGCCAGCAGCATTCTCACCGCCGGGACATTCCAAGGCTACACCTTC,CASSILTAGTFQGYTF